This TCR beta chain stems from a study of cytomegalovirus exposure and HLA in healthy donors. Regarding the study as a whole: Cytomegalovirus association was listed for 164 TCR beta chains. It has been reported that TCR beta sequences accurately predicted the HLA-A and HLA-B alleles of most subjects. One variant, a missense change in DCLRE1C, was linked in a later analysis to TCR beta V- and J-gene trimming.

PCR primers comprised 60 Vbeta and 13 Jbeta primers. Sequencing used immunoSEQ multiplex PCR; TCRdb keeps in-frame clones, though not all of them. Here the sample spans roughly 200,000 clones, about 87% being singletons. CDR1 and CDR2 (germline): SNHLY, FYNNEI. Trimming cost V 6 bases and J 5 bases, with 14 bases left between them. CDR3 length: 15 residues. This clone appeared once. Its specificity is unknown. This receptor was taken from a man younger than 40 in good health and CMV-seronegative. The sequenced sample was PBMCs. The chain joins TRBV2 to TRBJ1-6; no clear D. CDR3 loop: CASRDGRRDNSPLHF. CDR3 DNA: TGTGCCAGCAGGGACGGCAGGAGGGATAATTCACCCCTCCACTTT.